This entry concerns a single TCR beta chain. What it binds is not known. After extraction with the RNeasy kit, about 0.5 to 1 ug of the RNA was reverse transcribed using random hexamers. MiXCR, applied by TCRdb to the immunoSEQ multiplex PCR reads, yields one record per CDR3 protein. The top ten clones hold 0.62% of a sample with 75,000 to 95,000 distinct CDR3 sequences, approximately 96% of them seen once. These data are taken from a study of CD8 T cells in Susac syndrome. The germline V gene has CDR1 KGHSH and CDR2 LQKENI. The CDR3 length is 15 residues. V lost 3 bases, J lost 0 bases, and 2 bases stayed unmatched. Broader study findings: An acknowledgment was made by the study that its TCR sequencing and HLA analysis involved relatively few individuals. Sixteen Susac-specific public clones were found in total CD8+ repertoires and five in CD8+ TEMRA repertoires.

This TCR derives from a human donor with Susac syndrome. Sequenced material: CD8+ T cells from PBMCs. V is TRBV18 and J is TRBJ1-1, with 9 bases fitting TRBD1. CDR3 residues: CASSPRDRVNTEAFF. Written as DNA, the CDR3 is TGTGCCAGCTCACCCCGGGACAGGGTGAACACTGAAGCTTTCTTT.